The rows below give T cell receptor beta chains drawn from one sample of a study of graft-versus-host responses after intestinal transplantation. Libraries were prepared by immunoSEQ multiplex PCR; TCRdb keeps only in-frame clonotypes and omits some of them. The table shows around 43,000 clones, with roughly 91% occurring only once. The sample consisted of PBMCs, taken 524 days after transplant. The receptors were sampled from a human patient who received an intestinal transplant, so some T cells may come from the graft donor. Each CDR3 is given with its conserved first and last residue. The order of the fields is V gene, CDR3 length, J gene, D gene, clone size, CDR3 DNA, CDR3 protein. A D gene is named only where the DNA matches it firmly. A row's size may be missing; if present it is once, few, many or a size class.

TRBV7-9	13	TRBJ2-7	TRBD1	.	TGTGCCAGCGGTTCCGGGACAGGGGACGAGCAGTACTTC	CASGSGTGDEQYF
TRBV19	15	TRBJ1-6	.	.	TGTGCCAGTAGACCAGGGGCGAGTTATAATTCACCCCTCCACTTT	CASRPGASYNSPLHF
TRBV11-2	14	TRBJ2-1	.	.	TGTGCCAGCACAAGAACAGGGCTCTACAATGAGCAGTTCTTC	CASTRTGLYNEQFF
TRBV6-5	11	TRBJ2-7	.	.	TGTGCCAGCAGTACCTCCTACGAGCAGTACTTC	CASSTSYEQYF
TRBV4-3	14	TRBJ2-3	.	.	TGCGCCAGCAGCCAAGATACTAGCAGAGATACGCAGTATTTT	CASSQDTSRDTQYF
TRBV13	14	TRBJ2-6	.	.	TGTGCCAGCAGCTTAAGCTCTGGGGCCAACGTCCTGACTTTC	CASSLSSGANVLTF
TRBV15	15	TRBJ2-5	.	.	TGTGCCACCAGCAGAGATCACGAGTCCCAAGAGACCCAGTACTTC	CATSRDHESQETQYF
TRBV7-8	14	TRBJ2-5	.	.	TGTGCCAGCAGCTTAGCTTCACGGCAGGAGACCCAGTACTTC	CASSLASRQETQYF
TRBV9	13	TRBJ2-3	.	.	TGTGCCAGCAGCGTACAGGGAACGGATACGCAGTATTTT	CASSVQGTDTQYF
TRBV27	20	TRBJ2-2	TRBD2	.	TGTGCCAGCAGCTCGGGACCGGGACTAGCGGGAGTCAGAGGGACCGGGGAGCTGTTTTTT	CASSSGPGLAGVRGTGELFF
TRBV28	15	TRBJ1-4	TRBD1	.	TGTGCCAGCAGTTTCTCAGGGGGCCTAGGGGAAAAACTGTTTTTT	CASSFSGGLGEKLFF
TRBV5-5	15	TRBJ1-1	TRBD1	.	TGTGCCAGCAGCTTGGTGCAGGGGGGAAACACTGAAGCTTTCTTT	CASSLVQGGNTEAFF
TRBV6-6	15	TRBJ2-7	.	.	TGTGCCAGCAGCAAGTACGCGAAGGCTTCCTACGAGCAGTACTTC	CASSKYAKASYEQYF
TRBV19	13	TRBJ1-3	.	.	TGTGCTTCTGCCGAAGACTCTGGAAACACCATATATTTT	CASAEDSGNTIYF
TRBV5-6	14	TRBJ2-7	TRBD1	.	TGTGCCAGCAGTGACAGGGAGTCTTCCTACGAGCAGTACTTC	CASSDRESSYEQYF
TRBV28	13	TRBJ1-4	.	.	TGTGCCAGCAGAGGCCCAACTAATGAAAAACTGTTTTTT	CASRGPTNEKLFF
TRBV2	14	TRBJ1-4	TRBD1	.	TGTGCCAGCAGTGAGCGCAGGGGGGGCGAAAAACTGTTTTTT	CASSERRGGEKLFF
TRBV9	13	TRBJ2-1	.	.	TGTGCCAGCAGCGTAGGCTCTTACAATGAGCAGTTCTTC	CASSVGSYNEQFF
TRBV15	16	TRBJ2-3	.	few	TGTGCCACCAGCAGATACAGGGACCGATTCACAGATACGCAGTATTTT	CATSRYRDRFTDTQYF
TRBV6-9	11	TRBJ1-1	.	.	TGTGCCAGCAGTACGAAGACTGAAGCTTTCTTT	CASSTKTEAFF
TRBV11-2	13	TRBJ2-7	.	.	TGTGCCAGCAGCTTAGGTCCTAGTTACGAGCAGTACTTC	CASSLGPSYEQYF
TRBV11-3	12	TRBJ2-2	.	.	TGTGCCAGCAGCCTAAACACCGGGGAGCTGTTTTTT	CASSLNTGELFF
TRBV4-1	16	TRBJ2-7	TRBD1	.	TGCGCCAGCAGCCAAGTCTGGACAGGGGGTCTCTACGAGCAGTACTTC	CASSQVWTGGLYEQYF
TRBV27	13	TRBJ1-1	TRBD1	.	TGTGCCAGCAGCGCACAGGGGGCCCTTGAAGCTTTCTTT	CASSAQGALEAFF
TRBV6-5	15	TRBJ1-5	.	.	TGTGCCAGCAGGCTACAGGGATATAGCAATCAGCCCCAGCATTTT	CASRLQGYSNQPQHF
TRBV7-9	14	TRBJ2-7	.	once	TGTGCCAGCAGCCACCCCCTCGGGAGCTACGAGCAGTACTTC	CASSHPLGSYEQYF
TRBV7-8	16	TRBJ2-7	.	once	TGTGCCAGCAGCCTAAGGACGGAGGAGGTTTTTTACGAGCAGTACTTC	CASSLRTEEVFYEQYF
TRBV19	17	TRBJ2-1	TRBD2	.	TGTGCCAGTAGTACCGTAGCGGGAGGGCGCTCCTACAATGAGCAGTTCTTC	CASSTVAGGRSYNEQFF
TRBV6-5	11	TRBJ1-1	.	.	TGTGCCAGCAGACAACGACGGGAAGCTTTCTTT	CASRQRREAFF
TRBV6-1	15	TRBJ2-1	.	.	TGTGCCAGCAGCCCCGAAAGGAGCGCATACAATGAGCAGTTCTTC	CASSPERSAYNEQFF
TRBV5-6	17	TRBJ1-5	TRBD1	.	TGTGCCAGCAGCTTGGGAGGGACAGAAATAGACAATCAGCCCCAGCATTTT	CASSLGGTEIDNQPQHF
TRBV11-2	14	TRBJ1-1	.	.	TGTGCCAGCAGCTTAGCAGGGGCCGGGACTGAAGCTTTCTTT	CASSLAGAGTEAFF
TRBV10-2	14	TRBJ2-3	.	.	TGCGCCAGCAGGGGACTTGGCGGCACAGATACGCAGTATTTT	CASRGLGGTDTQYF
TRBV5-6	16	TRBJ1-1	.	.	TGTGCCAGCAGCCCCTTGGGACGGCCCTTGGGCACTGAAGCTTTCTTT	CASSPLGRPLGTEAFF
TRBV19	13	TRBJ1-2	TRBD1	.	TGTGCCAGTACCCTGACAGGGGCTGATGGCTACACCTTC	CASTLTGADGYTF
TRBV6-1	14	TRBJ1-1	.	.	TGTGCCAGCAGCAGGGGCCTGGAAGGGACTGAAGCTTTCTTT	CASSRGLEGTEAFF
TRBV7-9	17	TRBJ2-1	TRBD1	once	TGTGCCAGCAGGTTTTTAGCGCCGGACAGGGACCCCAATGAGCAGTTCTTC	CASRFLAPDRDPNEQFF
TRBV5-1	15	TRBJ1-2	TRBD1	few	TGCGCCAGCAGCGCCCGACAGGGGGGGAACTATGGCTACACCTTC	CASSARQGGNYGYTF
TRBV9	16	TRBJ1-3	.	.	TGTGCCAGCAGCCCACGAATGGGGAGTACTGGAAACACCATATATTTT	CASSPRMGSTGNTIYF
TRBV28	11	TRBJ2-2	.	.	TGTGCCAGCAGGCACTCAGGGGAGCTGTTTTTT	CASRHSGELFF
TRBV7-3	13	TRBJ1-1	.	.	TGTGCCAGCAGCGCTACAGGTAACACTGAAGCTTTCTTT	CASSATGNTEAFF
TRBV9	15	TRBJ2-2	.	.	TGTGCCAGCAGCGTAGAGGAGAAGAACACCGGGGAGCTGTTTTTT	CASSVEEKNTGELFF
TRBV7-9	13	TRBJ2-3	.	.	TGTGCCAGCAGCTTAGCCGATGCAGATACGCAGTATTTT	CASSLADADTQYF
TRBV7-9	14	TRBJ1-5	.	.	TGTGCCAGCAGCTCGAAAAATAGCAATCAGCCCCAGCATTTT	CASSSKNSNQPQHF
TRBV28	16	TRBJ1-5	TRBD1	.	TGTGCCAGCAGTCTCTGGACAGGGATCGGAAATCAGCCCCAGCATTTT	CASSLWTGIGNQPQHF
TRBV9	15	TRBJ2-7	TRBD2	.	TGTGCCAGCAGCGTAGGGCTAGCGGCCTCCTACGAGCAGTACTTC	CASSVGLAASYEQYF